Sequencing of this T cell receptor (beta chain) was carried out in a study of T cells after yellow fever vaccination. Study summary: Researchers used SMART-Seq v4 Ultra Low Input to prepare fractions that had low cell numbers.

In germline, CDR1 is LGHDT, CDR2 YNNKEL (reference sequence). V was clipped by 1 base and J by 1 base, with 16 bases between them. CDR3 length: 17 amino acids. Each CDR3 protein is one row after TCRdb ran MiXCR on the 5' RACE reads. The repertoire includes under 700,000 distinct CDR3 sequences, roughly a sixth of them detected once, and approximately 15% sits in the top ten. In regard to this clonotype: The antigen remains unidentified.

Study results and limitations: Weaker overall, the secondary response nonetheless peaked faster (day 5 versus 15).

This clonotype was obtained from a man younger than 30 who received the YFV17D yellow fever vaccine. The source material was PBMCs, sampled less than 6 days after the first yellow fever vaccination. The rearrangement links TRBV3-1 to TRBJ1-1; D unclear. The CDR3 sequence is CASSQVPSSDWNTEAFF. The CDR3 coding sequence is TGTGCCAGCAGCCAAGTACCCAGCTCCGATTGGAACACTGAAGCTTTCTTT.